This T cell receptor (beta chain) was recovered during a study of blood T cell repertoires in COVID-19. For the study at large: Spain, Italy and the United States supplied samples that represented acute and convalescent COVID-19. PBMCs, B-cell-depleted T cells, or T cells provided the cDNA or gDNA that made up the material.

CDR1 is SGHNT, CDR2 YYREEE, per germline (reference sequence). The CDR3 is 13 residues long. The ends were cut back, 1 base at V and 5 bases at J, with 9 bases in the middle. This clone came up once. The authors' processing: Reference gene primer amplification gave estimated nucleated cell counts. The table came from immunoSEQ multiplex PCR; TCRdb's copy has only in-frame clones and leaves some out. V and J calls plus clone size are reproduced from that table; the DNA served to infer D and trimming. This table has a few hundred thousand clones, around 89% appearing once. Source material: peripheral blood. V and J are TRBV5-4 and TRBJ1-1, with a weak D call TRBD1 (5 bases). This clonotype originated in a man younger than 35 who had recovered from COVID-19. This chain's CDR3 is CASSLMGQTEAFF. The CDR3 DNA is TGTGCCAGCAGCTTGATGGGGCAAACTGAAGCTTTCTTT.